This record concerns one TCR beta chain sequence. The sample belongs to a study of blood T cell repertoires in COVID-19. Trimming took 5 bases from V and 2 from J, leaving 34 bases between them. In germline, CDR1 is MNHEY, CDR2 SVGEGT. The CDR3 consists of 21 residues. Assay: immunoSEQ multiplex PCR; the TCRdb copy retains only in-frame clones and omits some. The data show about 150,000 clones, 80% to 90% seen once. The origin of this receptor is a woman aged 55 to 70 with active COVID-19. The specimen sequenced was peripheral blood. The V gene is TRBV6-2 or TRBV6-3, the J gene TRBJ2-7; D is perhaps TRBD2 (9 bases). CDR3 region: CASSAVLGQGSASGVAYEQYF. The CDR3 DNA is TGTGCCAGCAGTGCCGTTCTCGGACAGGGATCTGCTAGCGGGGTAGCCTACGAGCAGTACTTC.